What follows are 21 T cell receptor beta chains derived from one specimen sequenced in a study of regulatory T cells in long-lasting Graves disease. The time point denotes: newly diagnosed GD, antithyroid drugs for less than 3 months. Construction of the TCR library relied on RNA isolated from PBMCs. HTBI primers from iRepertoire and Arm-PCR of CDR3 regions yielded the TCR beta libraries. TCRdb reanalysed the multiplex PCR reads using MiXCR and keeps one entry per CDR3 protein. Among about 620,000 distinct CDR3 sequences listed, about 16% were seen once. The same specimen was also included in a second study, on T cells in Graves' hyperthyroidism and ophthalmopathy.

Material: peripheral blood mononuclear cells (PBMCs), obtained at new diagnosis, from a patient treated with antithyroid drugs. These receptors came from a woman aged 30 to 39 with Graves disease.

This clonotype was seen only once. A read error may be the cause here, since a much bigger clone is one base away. The CDR3, as DNA: TGTGCCGGCAGTTTTGGGGACAGGGATTTGGGGACCCAGTACTTC. This gives the protein CAGSFGDRDLGTQYF. V usage is TRBV28 and J usage is TRBJ2-5; 9 bases fit TRBD1. The length of the CDR3 is 15 residues. From germline, CDR1 is MDHEN and CDR2 SYDVKM.

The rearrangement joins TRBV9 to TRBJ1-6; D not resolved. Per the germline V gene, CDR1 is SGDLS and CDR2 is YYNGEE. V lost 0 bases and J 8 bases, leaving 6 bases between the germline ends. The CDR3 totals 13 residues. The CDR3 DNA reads TGTGCCAGCAGCGTAGTCGGGGATTCACCCCTCCACTTT. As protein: CASSVVGDSPLHF.

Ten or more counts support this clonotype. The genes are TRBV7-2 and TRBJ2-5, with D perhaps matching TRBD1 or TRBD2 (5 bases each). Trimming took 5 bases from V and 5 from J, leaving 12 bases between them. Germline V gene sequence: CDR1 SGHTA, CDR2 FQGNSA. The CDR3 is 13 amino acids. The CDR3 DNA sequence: TGTGCCAGCAGCCCGGGGCCCCTGGAGACCCAGTACTTC. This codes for CASSPGPLETQYF.

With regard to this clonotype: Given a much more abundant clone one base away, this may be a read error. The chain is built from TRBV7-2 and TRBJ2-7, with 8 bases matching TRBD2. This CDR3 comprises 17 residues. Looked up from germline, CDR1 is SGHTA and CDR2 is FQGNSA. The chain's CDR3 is CVSSRSGGPESSYEQYF. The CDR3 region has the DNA TGTGTCAGCAGCCGTTCGGGAGGGCCCGAAAGCTCCTACGAGCAGTACTTC.

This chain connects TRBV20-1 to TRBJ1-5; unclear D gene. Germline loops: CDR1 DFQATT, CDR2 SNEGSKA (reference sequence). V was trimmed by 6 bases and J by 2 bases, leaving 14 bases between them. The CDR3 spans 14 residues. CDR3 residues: CSAYQVGGNQPQHF. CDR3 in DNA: TGCAGTGCGTATCAGGTTGGCGGCAATCAGCCCCAGCATTTT.

The CDR3 bases are TGCAGTGCTAGAGCCACAGGGTGGAGCACAGATACGCAGTATTTT. Translation gives CSARATGWSTDTQYF. The J gene is TRBJ2-3, the V gene TRBV20-1, with D tentatively TRBD1 (6 bases). Germline CDR1 is DFQATT and CDR2 is SNEGSKA (reference sequence). Trimming stripped 1 base from V and 0 bases from J, with 11 bases between. This CDR3 has 15 residues.

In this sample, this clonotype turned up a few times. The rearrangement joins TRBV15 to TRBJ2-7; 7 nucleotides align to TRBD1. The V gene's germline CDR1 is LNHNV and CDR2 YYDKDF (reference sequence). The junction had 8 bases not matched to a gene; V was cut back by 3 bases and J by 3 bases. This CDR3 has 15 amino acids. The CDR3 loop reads CATSRARDRNYEQYF. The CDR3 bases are TGTGCCACCAGCAGGGCCCGGGACAGAAACTACGAGCAGTACTTC. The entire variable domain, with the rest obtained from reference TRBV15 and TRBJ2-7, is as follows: DAMVIQNPRYQVTQFGKPVTLSCSQTLNHNVMYWYQQKSSQAPKLLFHYYDKDFNNEADTPDNFQSRRPNTSFCFLDIRSPGLGDTAMYLCATSRARDRNYEQYFGPGTRLTVT.

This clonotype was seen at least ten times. CDR3 bases: TGTGCCAGCAGCTTAGATGGGCCTTACTATGGCTACACCTTC. It encodes CASSLDGPYYGYTF. The rearrangement uses TRBV11-2 and TRBJ1-2; no firm D call. Germline V lookup: CDR1 SGHAT, CDR2 FQNNGV. The CDR3 is 14 amino acids. Trimming left V 0 bases short and J 3 bases short, with 8 bases between.

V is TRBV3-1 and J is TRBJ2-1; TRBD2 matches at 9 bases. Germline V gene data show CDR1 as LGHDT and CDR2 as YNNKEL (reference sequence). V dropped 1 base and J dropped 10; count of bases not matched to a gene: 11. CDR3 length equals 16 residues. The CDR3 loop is CASSQGGGLAAYEQFF. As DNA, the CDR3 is TGTGCCAGCAGCCAAGGAGGGGGACTAGCCGCGTACGAGCAGTTCTTC.

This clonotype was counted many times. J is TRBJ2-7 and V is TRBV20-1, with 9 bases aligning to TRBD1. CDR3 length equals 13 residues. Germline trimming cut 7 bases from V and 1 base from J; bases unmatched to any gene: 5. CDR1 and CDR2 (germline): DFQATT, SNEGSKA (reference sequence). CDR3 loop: CSVGTGNSYEQYF. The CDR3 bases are TGCAGTGTTGGGACAGGGAATTCCTACGAGCAGTACTTC.

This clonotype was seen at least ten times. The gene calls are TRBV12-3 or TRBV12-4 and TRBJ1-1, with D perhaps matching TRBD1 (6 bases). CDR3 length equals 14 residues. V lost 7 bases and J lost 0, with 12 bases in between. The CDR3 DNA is TGTGCCAGCACCATCGGACAGATGAACACTGAAGCTTTCTTT. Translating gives CASTIGQMNTEAFF.

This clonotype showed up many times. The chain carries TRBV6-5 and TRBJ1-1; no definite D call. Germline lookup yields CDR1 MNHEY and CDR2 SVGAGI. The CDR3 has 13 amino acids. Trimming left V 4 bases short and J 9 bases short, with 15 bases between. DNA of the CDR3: TGTGCCAGCAGTTCCCCCGGAACAATCCAAGCTTTCTTT. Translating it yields CASSSPGTIQAFF.

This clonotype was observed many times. CDR3 coding DNA: TGCGCCACCAAATCCCAGGCAGGGGGGGCAGATACGCAGTATTTT. This codes for CATKSQAGGADTQYF. This chain connects TRBV5-1 to TRBJ2-3; D is possibly TRBD1 or TRBD2 (7 bases each). The CDR3 covers 15 residues. V shed 9 bases and J shed 4 bases, with 21 bases lying between them. CDR1 and CDR2 from the germline V gene are SGHRS and YFSETQ.

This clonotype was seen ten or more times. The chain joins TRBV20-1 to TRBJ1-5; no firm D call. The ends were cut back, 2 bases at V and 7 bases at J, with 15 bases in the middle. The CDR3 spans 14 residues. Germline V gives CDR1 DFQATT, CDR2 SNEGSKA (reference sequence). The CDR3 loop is CSARQAAGIQPQHF. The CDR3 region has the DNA TGCAGTGCTAGACAGGCCGCGGGTATACAGCCCCAGCATTTT.

For the CDR3, the DNA is TGTGCCAGCGGGACAGAGAGCTCCTACGAGCAGTACTTC. It encodes CASGTESSYEQYF. This sequence joins TRBV7-9 and TRBJ2-7, with 7 bases identical to TRBD1. This CDR3 contains 13 residues. Germline loops: CDR1 SEHNR, CDR2 FQNEAQ (reference sequence). J was trimmed by 0 bases and V by 8 bases; bases with no gene match: 4. Combining the CDR3 with reference TRBV7-9 and TRBJ2-7 gives the whole variable domain DTGVSQNPRHKITKRGQNVTFRCDPISEHNRLYWYRQTLGQGPEFLTYFQNEAQLEKSRLLSDRFSAERPKGSFSTLEIQRTEQGDSAMYLCASGTESSYEQYFGPGTRLTVT.

The CDR3, as DNA: TGTGCCAGCAGCCCGGACGCAGGTTATGGCTACACCTTC. It specifies CASSPDAGYGYTF. The chain employs TRBV14 and TRBJ1-2; D ambiguous. Germline CDR1 is SGHDN and CDR2 is FVKESK. V was pared by 4 bases and J by 5 bases, with 11 bases between. This CDR3 contains 13 residues.

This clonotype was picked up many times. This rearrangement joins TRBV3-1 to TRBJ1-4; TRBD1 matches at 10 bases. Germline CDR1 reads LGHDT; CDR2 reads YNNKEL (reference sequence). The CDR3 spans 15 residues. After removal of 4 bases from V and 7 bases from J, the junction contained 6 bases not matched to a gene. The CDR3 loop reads CASSRRTGGGEKLFF. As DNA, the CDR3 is TGTGCCAGCAGCCGAAGGACAGGGGGAGGTGAAAAACTGTTTTTT.

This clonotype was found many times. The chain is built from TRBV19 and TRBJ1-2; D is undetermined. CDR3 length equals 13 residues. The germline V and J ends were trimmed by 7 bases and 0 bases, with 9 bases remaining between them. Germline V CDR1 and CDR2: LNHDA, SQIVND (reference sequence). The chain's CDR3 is CASNDIANYGYTF. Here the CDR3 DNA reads TGTGCCAGTAATGACATCGCTAACTATGGCTACACCTTC.

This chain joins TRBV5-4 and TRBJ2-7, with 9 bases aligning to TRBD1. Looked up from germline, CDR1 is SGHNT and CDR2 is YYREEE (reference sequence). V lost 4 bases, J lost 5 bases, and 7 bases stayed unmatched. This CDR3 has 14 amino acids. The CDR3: CASSPTGGSHEQYF. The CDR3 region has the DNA TGTGCCAGCAGCCCGACAGGGGGGTCCCACGAGCAGTACTTC.

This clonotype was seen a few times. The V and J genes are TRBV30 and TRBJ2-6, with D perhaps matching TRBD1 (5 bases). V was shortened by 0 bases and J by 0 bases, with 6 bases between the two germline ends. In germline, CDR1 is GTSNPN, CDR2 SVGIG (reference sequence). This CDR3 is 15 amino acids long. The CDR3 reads CAWSVDSSGANVLTF. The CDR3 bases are TGTGCCTGGAGTGTTGACAGCTCTGGGGCCAACGTCCTGACTTTC.

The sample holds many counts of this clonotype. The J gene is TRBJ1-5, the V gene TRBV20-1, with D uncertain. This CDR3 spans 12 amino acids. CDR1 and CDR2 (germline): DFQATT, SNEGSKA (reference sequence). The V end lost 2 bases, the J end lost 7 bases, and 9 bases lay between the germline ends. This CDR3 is CSARTPGQPQHF. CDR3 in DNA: TGCAGTGCTAGAACCCCTGGACAGCCCCAGCATTTT.